The present entry profiles one T cell receptor (beta chain) with its context. CDR1 and CDR2 (germline): SGHRS, YFSETQ. The CDR3 covers 17 residues. After removal of 4 bases from V and 3 bases from J, the junction contained 13 bases not matched to a gene. This table comes from immunoSEQ multiplex PCR, and its TCRdb copy is limited to in-frame clones, with some not included. The sample gives roughly 640,000 clones, 95% to 98% of which show up once; roughly 0.05% is in the top ten. The source of the sample is a study of shared clonotypes between healthy human individuals. Looking at the study overall: Researchers drew samples from two women and a few men aged 18 to 49. Each donor had three CD4 naive, three CD4 memory, two CD8 naive and one CD8 memory plate.

Donation came from healthy HIV-negative adults that had no recent acute infections or vaccinations. The V and J genes are TRBV5-1 and TRBJ2-3; the match to TRBD2 covers 8 bases. This TCR derives from a woman aged 30 to 39 in good health. The sequenced sample was naive CD4+ T cells sorted from blood. Subset denoted: CD45RA+ positively selected. The CDR3 here is CASSPPRLAGLTDTQYF. CDR3 DNA: TGCGCCAGCAGCCCACCACGATTAGCGGGACTTACAGATACGCAGTATTTT.